Shown below are 27 T cell receptor beta chains from a single sample sequenced in a study of technical replicates of blood from four donors. Assay used: immunoSEQ multiplex PCR; TCRdb lists only in-frame clones, some missing. The table shows around 50,000 clones, with roughly 94% occurring only once. The sample was T cells isolated from PBMCs. Source of these receptors: a human donor in good health.

This clone was observed once. The rearrangement joins TRBV6-6 to TRBJ2-2; a weak D match, TRBD2 (5 bases). The germline CDR1 and CDR2 sequences are MNHNY and SVGAGI (reference sequence). V lost 0 bases to trimming and J lost 3 bases, with 5 bases between them. The CDR3 extends over 14 amino acids. CDR3 sequence (DNA): TGTGCCAGCAGTTACTCGCGGGACACCGGGGAGCTGTTTTTT. Translated, it gives CASSYSRDTGELFF.

CDR3 protein: CASSWEGQVLFF. The CDR3, as DNA: TGTGCCAGCAGCTGGGAGGGACAGGTACTGTTTTTT. The chain recombines TRBV7-2 with TRBJ1-4; the match to TRBD1 covers 8 bases. V dropped 4 bases and J dropped 13; count of bases not matched to a gene: 5. Germline assignment: CDR1 SGHTA and CDR2 FQGNSA. The CDR3 runs to 12 residues.

This chain joins TRBV18 and TRBJ2-7; 10 positions agree with TRBD2. In germline, CDR1 is KGHSH, CDR2 LQKENI. The CDR3 is made up of 17 amino acids. V shed 0 bases, J shed 5 bases, and the junction held 10 bases outside the gene matches. The CDR3 spells CASSPPGASGGAHEQYF. CDR3 in DNA: TGTGCCAGCTCACCACCTGGGGCAAGCGGGGGGGCCCACGAGCAGTACTTC.

The CDR3 region has the DNA TGTGCCACCAGCAGAGATACCCGGAGGGCCCGGGACAATGAGCAGTTCTTC. Translation gives CATSRDTRRARDNEQFF. The V call is TRBV15, the J call TRBJ2-1, with D tentatively TRBD2 (6 bases). CDR1 LNHNV and CDR2 YYDKDF come from the germline V gene (reference sequence). CDR3 size: 17 residues. V shed 0 bases and J shed 5 bases, with 17 bases lying between them.

This chain links TRBV18 with TRBJ2-7; TRBD1 aligns across 7 bases. Per germline, CDR1 KGHSH and CDR2 LQKENI. The V gene end was trimmed by 2 bases and the J gene end by 2 bases; junction bases not matched to a gene: 9. This CDR3 comprises 16 residues. CDR3 nucleotides: TGTGCCAGCTCACCATACTCCGGGACAGCCCCCTACGAGCAGTACTTC. Amino acid sequence: CASSPYSGTAPYEQYF.

The gene calls are TRBV7-3 and TRBJ2-3; the D is unclear. CDR3 length: 15 residues. Trimming removed 0 bases from V and 0 bases from J, with 7 bases in between. CDR1 and CDR2 from the germline V gene are SGHTA and FQGTGA. The CDR3 DNA reads TGTGCCAGCAGCTTAACCGCGATTAGCACAGATACGCAGTATTTT. It yields the protein CASSLTAISTDTQYF. The full variable domain, completed using reference TRBV7-3 and TRBJ2-3, is GAGVSQTPSNKVTEKGKYVELRCDPISGHTALYWYRQSLGQGPEFLIYFQGTGAADDSGLPNDRFFAVRPEGSVSTLKIQRTERGDSAVYLCASSLTAISTDTQYFGPGTRLTVL.

The chain employs TRBV5-1 and TRBJ1-5, with D tentatively TRBD1 (5 bases). CDR3 size: 15 residues. The germline CDR1 and CDR2 sequences are SGHRS and YFSETQ. The germline V and J ends were trimmed by 1 base and 5 bases, with 13 bases remaining between them. CDR3 region: CASSLLQGWDQPQHF. CDR3 sequence (DNA): TGCGCCAGCAGCTTGTTGCAGGGTTGGGATCAGCCCCAGCATTTT.

The chain employs TRBV5-1 and TRBJ1-4; tentatively, D is TRBD1 (6 bases). V lost 0 bases to trimming and J lost 5 bases, with 8 bases between them. Germline V lookup: CDR1 SGHRS, CDR2 YFSETQ. This CDR3 spans 14 amino acids. In DNA, the CDR3 is TGCGCCAGCAGCTTGGACAGGGTGAATGAAAAACTGTTTTTT. Protein: CASSLDRVNEKLFF.

This chain uses TRBV28 with TRBJ1-5; 11 bases are a match to TRBD1. Germline V CDR1 and CDR2: MDHEN, SYDVKM. The V segment lost 5 bases and the J segment 7 bases; nucleotides outside the gene matches: 13. This CDR3 spans 17 amino acids. The CDR3 reads CASSPFRGQGERQPQHF. The CDR3 nucleotides read TGTGCCAGCAGTCCCTTTAGGGGACAGGGGGAACGACAGCCCCAGCATTTT.

The chain uses TRBV5-1 and TRBJ2-7; 7 bases are a match to TRBD2. CDR1 SGHRS and CDR2 YFSETQ come from the germline V gene. Losses at the gene ends were 4 bases for V and 7 bases for J; bases not matched to a gene: 14. CDR3 length equals 15 residues. The CDR3 DNA is TGCGCCAGCAGCATAGGGACGGAAGCAGCGGGGGAGCAGTACTTC. Its translation: CASSIGTEAAGEQYF.

J is TRBJ2-1 and V is TRBV28; D possibly corresponds to TRBD2 (6 bases). Germline CDR1 and CDR2: MDHEN and SYDVKM. The CDR3 covers 18 residues. The V and J ends lost 3 bases and 0 bases respectively, with 18 bases between them. The CDR3 loop is CASSFYRFRGSSYNEQFF. CDR3 coding DNA: TGTGCCAGCAGTTTCTATCGGTTTCGGGGGAGCTCCTACAATGAGCAGTTCTTC.

The chain links TRBV7-9 to TRBJ1-1; D gene ambiguous. Germline values: CDR1 SEHNR, CDR2 FQNEAQ (reference sequence). The CDR3 spans 13 residues. The V end lost 5 bases, the J end lost 6 bases, and 13 bases lay between the germline ends. Here the CDR3 DNA reads TGTGCCAGCAGCCGACTGTCCGGCCCTGAAGCTTTCTTT. It translates to CASSRLSGPEAFF. Full variable domain (outside the CDR3, taken from reference TRBV7-9 and TRBJ1-1): DTGVSQNPRHKITKRGQNVTFRCDPISEHNRLYWYRQTLGQGPEFLTYFQNEAQLEKSRLLSDRFSAERPKGSFSTLEIQRTEQGDSAMYLCASSRLSGPEAFFGQGTRLTVV.

The J gene is TRBJ2-1, the V gene TRBV5-4; D unclear. The V end lost 2 bases, the J end lost 5 bases, and 8 bases lay between the germline ends. Germline V gene lookup returns CDR1 SGHNT and CDR2 YYREEE (reference sequence). The CDR3 loop spans 13 amino acids. In DNA, the CDR3 is TGTGCCAGCAGCTTAAGTCAGAACAATGAGCAGTTCTTC. Translation gives CASSLSQNNEQFF.

V is TRBV19 and J is TRBJ1-5; no clear D. Germline CDR1 reads LNHDA; CDR2 reads SQIVND (reference sequence). V gave up 2 bases and J gave up 3 bases, with 14 bases separating them. This CDR3 has 16 amino acids. The chain's CDR3 is CASSISSNTANQPQHF. CDR3 sequence (DNA): TGTGCCAGTAGTATATCTTCAAATACAGCCAATCAGCCCCAGCATTTT.

V is TRBV5-4 and J is TRBJ1-1; 7 bases are shared with TRBD1. V was pared by 4 bases and J by 1 base, with 4 bases of the junction left unmatched. CDR3 length equals 14 residues. Germline values: CDR1 SGHNT, CDR2 YYREEE (reference sequence). The CDR3, as DNA: TGTGCCAGCAGCCCCAAGGGGGCGAACACTGAAGCTTTCTTT. Its translation: CASSPKGANTEAFF.

The chain links TRBV18 to TRBJ1-5; possible D gene TRBD1, 6 bases. The CDR3 has 14 amino acids. V lost 1 base, J lost 9 bases, and 13 bases lay in between. Per the germline V gene, CDR1 is KGHSH and CDR2 is LQKENI. DNA of the CDR3: TGTGCCAGCTCACCACAGGGCAGGGGTGGGCCCCAGCATTTT. Its protein is CASSPQGRGGPQHF.

The J gene is TRBJ2-2, the V gene TRBV5-1, with D possibly matching TRBD2 (5 bases). The CDR3 has 12 residues. Germline CDR1 is SGHRS and CDR2 is YFSETQ. Between the trimmed V and J ends, which lost 7 bases and 6 bases, there was a span of 10 bases. CDR3 DNA: TGCGCCAGCTCTCAGGAGGCCGGGGAGCTGTTTTTT. As protein: CASSQEAGELFF.

The chain recombines TRBV28 with TRBJ1-6; 7 positions match TRBD1. The length of the CDR3 is 19 residues. V lost 6 bases, J lost 7 bases, and 21 bases stayed unmatched. Germline assignment: CDR1 MDHEN and CDR2 SYDVKM. CDR3 nucleotide sequence: TGTGCCAGCAGCCCATCCCCCCTGAGACAGGGAAACGGGAATTCACCCCTCCACTTT. Protein product: CASSPSPLRQGNGNSPLHF.

The CDR3 DNA sequence: TGTGCCAGCAGCTTACTAGGGGGATTCTCTGGAAACACCATATATTTT. Protein: CASSLLGGFSGNTIYF. The chain is built from TRBV7-3 and TRBJ1-3, with a weak D call TRBD1 (6 bases). V shed 2 bases and J shed 0 bases, with 11 bases lying between them. Germline loops: CDR1 SGHTA, CDR2 FQGTGA. This CDR3 contains 16 residues.

The J gene is TRBJ2-1, the V gene TRBV15; possible D gene TRBD1, 6 bases. Trimming stripped 3 bases from V and 6 bases from J, with 15 bases between. Germline-derived CDR1 and CDR2 are LNHNV and YYDKDF (reference sequence). This CDR3 has 15 residues. For the CDR3, the DNA is TGTGCCACCAGCAGTGGACAGACTATTTTCAATGAGCAGTTCTTC. This sequence encodes CATSSGQTIFNEQFF.

The chain has TRBV11-2 and TRBJ2-7, with 7 bases lining up with TRBD1. Germline V lookup: CDR1 SGHAT, CDR2 FQNNGV. Trimming took 6 bases from V and 2 from J; bases not matched to a gene: 4. CDR3 length: 13 amino acids. In DNA form, the CDR3 reads TGTGCCAGCAGTTATGACAGGGCCTACGAGCAGTACTTC. It yields the protein CASSYDRAYEQYF.

This chain joins TRBV5-1 and TRBJ2-1; 7 bases map to TRBD1. CDR3 length: 16 amino acids. V shed 4 bases, J shed 0 bases, and the junction held 7 bases outside the gene matches. Per the germline V gene, CDR1 is SGHRS and CDR2 is YFSETQ. Here the CDR3 reads CASSPRQGGSYNEQFF. CDR3 bases: TGCGCCAGCAGCCCAAGACAGGGCGGCTCCTACAATGAGCAGTTCTTC. The variable domain in full, completed from reference TRBV5-1 and TRBJ2-1, reads KAGVTQTPRYLIKTRGQQVTLSCSPISGHRSVSWYQQTPGQGLQFLFEYFSETQRNKGNFPGRFSGRQFSNSRSEMNVSTLELGDSALYLCASSPRQGGSYNEQFFGPGTRLTVL.

V is TRBV7-8 and J is TRBJ1-5; 8 nucleotides agree with TRBD1. The CDR3 length is 14 residues. V was pared by 3 bases and J by 5 bases, with 3 bases of the junction left unmatched. Germline values: CDR1 SGHVS, CDR2 FQNEAQ. The CDR3 protein is CASSFGTGDQPQHF. In DNA, the CDR3 is TGTGCCAGCAGCTTTGGGACAGGCGATCAGCCCCAGCATTTT.

The chain uses TRBV7-9 and TRBJ2-5; possible D gene TRBD2, 5 bases. Germline V gives CDR1 SEHNR, CDR2 FQNEAQ (reference sequence). The CDR3 contains 12 residues. Trimming removed 2 bases from V and 5 bases from J, with 6 bases in between. CDR3 residues: CASSLRGETQYF. CDR3 in DNA: TGTGCCAGCAGCTTACGAGGGGAGACCCAGTACTTC.

The rearrangement links TRBV18 to TRBJ2-7, with D unresolved. Trimming removed 0 bases from V and 5 bases from J, with 11 bases in between. The germline CDR1 and CDR2 sequences are KGHSH and LQKENI. This CDR3 spans 14 amino acids. CDR3: CASSPPGRPNEQYF. The CDR3 nucleotides are TGTGCCAGCTCACCACCGGGCAGACCAAACGAGCAGTACTTC. Full variable domain (outside the CDR3, taken from reference TRBV18 and TRBJ2-7): NAGVMQNPRHLVRRRGQEARLRCSPMKGHSHVYWYRQLPEEGLKFMVYLQKENIIDESGMPKERFSAEFPKEGPSILRIQQVVRGDSAAYFCASSPPGRPNEQYFGPGTRLTVT.

The chain carries TRBV6-5 and TRBJ1-1; a possible D gene is TRBD1 (6 bases). Germline CDR1 is MNHEY and CDR2 is SVGAGI. This CDR3 is built from 16 residues. V lost 2 bases and J lost 0, with 13 bases in between. CDR3 residues: CASSYRWTVVNTEAFF. In DNA, the CDR3 is TGTGCCAGCAGTTACCGATGGACAGTTGTGAACACTGAAGCTTTCTTT.

V usage is TRBV7-6 and J usage is TRBJ2-3; D ambiguous. There are 15 residues in the CDR3. Germline assignment: CDR1 SGHVS and CDR2 FNYEAQ. V was shortened by 8 bases and J by 4 bases, with 19 bases between the two germline ends. The CDR3 is CASAPSKSVPDTQYF. The CDR3 nucleotides are TGTGCCAGCGCACCGTCAAAGTCGGTCCCAGATACGCAGTATTTT.